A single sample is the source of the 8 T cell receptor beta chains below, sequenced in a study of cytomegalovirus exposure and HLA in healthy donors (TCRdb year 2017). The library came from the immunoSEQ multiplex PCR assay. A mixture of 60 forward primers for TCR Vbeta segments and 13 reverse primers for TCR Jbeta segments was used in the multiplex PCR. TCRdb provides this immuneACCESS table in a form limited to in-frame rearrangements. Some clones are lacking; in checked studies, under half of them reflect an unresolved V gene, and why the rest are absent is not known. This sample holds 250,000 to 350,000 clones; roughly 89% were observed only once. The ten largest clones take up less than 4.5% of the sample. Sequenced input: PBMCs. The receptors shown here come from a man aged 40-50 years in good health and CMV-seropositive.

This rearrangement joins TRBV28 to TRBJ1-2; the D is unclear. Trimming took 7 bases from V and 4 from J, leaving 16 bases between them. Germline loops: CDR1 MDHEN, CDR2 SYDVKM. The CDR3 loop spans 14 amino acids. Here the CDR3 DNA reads TGTGCCAGCACGTCTGAGGGAGTAGGCTATGGCTACACCTTC. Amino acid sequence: CASTSEGVGYGYTF.

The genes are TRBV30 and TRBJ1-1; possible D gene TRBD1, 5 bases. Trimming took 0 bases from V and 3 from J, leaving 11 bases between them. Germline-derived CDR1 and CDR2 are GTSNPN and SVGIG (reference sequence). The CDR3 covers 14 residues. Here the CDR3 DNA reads TGTGCCTGGAGTGTAAGGCAGGGTCACACTGAAGCTTTCTTT. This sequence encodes CAWSVRQGHTEAFF.

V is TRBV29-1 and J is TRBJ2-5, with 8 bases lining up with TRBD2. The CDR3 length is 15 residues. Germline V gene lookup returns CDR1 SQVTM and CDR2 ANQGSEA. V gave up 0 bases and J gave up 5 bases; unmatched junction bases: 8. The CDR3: CSVEDPGGDWETQYF. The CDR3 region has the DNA TGCAGCGTTGAAGATCCGGGGGGGGACTGGGAGACCCAGTACTTC.

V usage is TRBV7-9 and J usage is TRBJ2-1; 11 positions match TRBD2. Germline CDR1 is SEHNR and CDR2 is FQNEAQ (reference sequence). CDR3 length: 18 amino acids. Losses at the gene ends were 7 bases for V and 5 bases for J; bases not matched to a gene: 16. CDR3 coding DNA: TGTGCCAGCACTCGGGGACTAGCGGATAGGTCCGTCCACAATGAGCAGTTCTTC. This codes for CASTRGLADRSVHNEQFF.

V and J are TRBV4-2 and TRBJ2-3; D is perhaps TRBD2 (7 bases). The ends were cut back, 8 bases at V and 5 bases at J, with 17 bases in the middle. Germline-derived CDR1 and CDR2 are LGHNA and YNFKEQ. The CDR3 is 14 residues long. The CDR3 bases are TGTGCCAGCTGGGGGCCCTTAGCGGGAGATACGCAGTATTTT. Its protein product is CASWGPLAGDTQYF.

The CDR3 sequence: CASSPDRGPYEQYF. CDR3 sequence (DNA): TGCGCCAGCAGCCCGGACAGGGGGCCCTACGAGCAGTACTTC. The chain links TRBV4-1 to TRBJ2-7; 11 bases are a match to TRBD1. Trimming cost V 4 bases and J 2 bases; bases outside gene matches: 1. Germline V lookup: CDR1 MGHRA, CDR2 YSYEKL. The CDR3 contains 14 residues.

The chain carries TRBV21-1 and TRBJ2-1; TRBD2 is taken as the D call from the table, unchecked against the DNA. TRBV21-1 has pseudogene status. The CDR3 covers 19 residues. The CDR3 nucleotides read TGTGCCAGCACTTACCGAGGGCTAGCGGGATTTGGCTCCTACAATGAGCAGTTCTTC. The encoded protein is CASTYRGLAGFGSYNEQFF.

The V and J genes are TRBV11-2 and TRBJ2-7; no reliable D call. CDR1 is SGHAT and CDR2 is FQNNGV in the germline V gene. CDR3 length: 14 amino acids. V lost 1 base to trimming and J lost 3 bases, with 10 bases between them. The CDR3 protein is CASSLGLRVYEQYF. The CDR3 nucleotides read TGTGCCAGCAGCTTAGGCTTACGGGTCTACGAGCAGTACTTC. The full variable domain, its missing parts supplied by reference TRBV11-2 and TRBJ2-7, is EAGVAQSPRYKIIEKRQSVAFWCNPISGHATLYWYQQILGQGPKLLIQFQNNGVVDDSQLPKDRFSAERLKGVDSTLKIQPAKLEDSAVYLCASSLGLRVYEQYFGPGTRLTVT.